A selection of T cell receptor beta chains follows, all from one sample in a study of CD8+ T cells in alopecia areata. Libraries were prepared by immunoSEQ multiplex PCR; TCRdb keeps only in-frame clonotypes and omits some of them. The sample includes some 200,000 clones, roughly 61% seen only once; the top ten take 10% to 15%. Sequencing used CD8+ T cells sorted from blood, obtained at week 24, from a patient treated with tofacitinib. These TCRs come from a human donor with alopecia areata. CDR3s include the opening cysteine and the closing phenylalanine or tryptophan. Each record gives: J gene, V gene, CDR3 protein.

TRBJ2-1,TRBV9,CASSATTGQGAYEQFF
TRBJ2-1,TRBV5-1,CASSPRTGGHHRFF
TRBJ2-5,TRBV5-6,CASSLGASWETQYF
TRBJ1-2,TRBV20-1,CSARNSLGYTF
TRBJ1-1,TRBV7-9,CAGERVGTEAFF
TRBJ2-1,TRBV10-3,CAISERGLYNEQFF
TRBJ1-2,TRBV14,CASSQGGVLGYTF
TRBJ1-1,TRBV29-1,CSVEDRASNTEAFF
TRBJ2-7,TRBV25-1,CASSENRLNREQYF
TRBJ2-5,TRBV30,CAWSVGRGEKETQYF
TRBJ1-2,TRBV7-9,CASSLQEIYGYTF
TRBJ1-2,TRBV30,CAWRETGNGYTF
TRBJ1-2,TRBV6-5,CASIPGTGDGYTF
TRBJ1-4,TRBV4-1,CASSQEWPAYEKLFF
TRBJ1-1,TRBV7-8,CASSLSWPQVTEAFF
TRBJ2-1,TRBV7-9,CASSHTGLNNEQFF
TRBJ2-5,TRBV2,CASSAWDQETQYF
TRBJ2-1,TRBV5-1,CASSTEGNEQFF
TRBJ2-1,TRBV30,CAWRVSGEQFF
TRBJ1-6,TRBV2,CASSDSGGSYNSPLHF
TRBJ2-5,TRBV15,CATSTPNRGFQETQYF
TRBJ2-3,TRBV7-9,CASSPGVRCTQYF
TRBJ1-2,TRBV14,CASSQGGSYGYTF
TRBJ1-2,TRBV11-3,CASSPNPTAYGYTF
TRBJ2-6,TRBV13,CASSLGRSSSGANVLTF
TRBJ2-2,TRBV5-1,CASSFTGELFF
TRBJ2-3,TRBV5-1,CASDPGDSTDTQYF
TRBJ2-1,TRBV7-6,CASSRGTGSNEQFF
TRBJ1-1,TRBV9,CASSVGDRSTEAFF
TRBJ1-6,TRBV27,CASSSEGTRNSPLHF
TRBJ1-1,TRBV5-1,CASSLAVTSNTEAFF
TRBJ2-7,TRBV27,CASSFYPPGQEYEQYF
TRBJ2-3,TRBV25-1,CASSIGGDTQYF
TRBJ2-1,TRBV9,CASRDNSYNEQFF
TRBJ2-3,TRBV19,CASTGQGMHTQYF
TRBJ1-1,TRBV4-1,CASSSRQDGLVNTEAFF
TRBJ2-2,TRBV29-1,CSVEIPNTGELFF
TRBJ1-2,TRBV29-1,CSVETRDGYTF